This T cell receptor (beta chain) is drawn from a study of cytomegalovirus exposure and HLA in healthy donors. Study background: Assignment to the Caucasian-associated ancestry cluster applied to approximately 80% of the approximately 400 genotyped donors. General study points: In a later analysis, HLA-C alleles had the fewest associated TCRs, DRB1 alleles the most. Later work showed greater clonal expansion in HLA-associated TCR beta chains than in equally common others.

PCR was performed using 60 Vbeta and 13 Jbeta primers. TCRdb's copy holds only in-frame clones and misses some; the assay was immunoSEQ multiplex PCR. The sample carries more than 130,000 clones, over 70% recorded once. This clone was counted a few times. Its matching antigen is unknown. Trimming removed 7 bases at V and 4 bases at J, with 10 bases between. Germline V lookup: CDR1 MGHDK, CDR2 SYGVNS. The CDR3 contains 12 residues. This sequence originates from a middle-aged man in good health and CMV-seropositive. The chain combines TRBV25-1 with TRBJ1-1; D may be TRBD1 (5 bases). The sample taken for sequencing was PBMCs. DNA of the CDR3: TGTGCCAGCACGGTGGGGGGCACTGAAGCTTTCTTT. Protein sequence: CASTVGGTEAFF. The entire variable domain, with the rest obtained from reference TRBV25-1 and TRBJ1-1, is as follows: EADIYQTPRYLVIGTGKKITLECSQTMGHDKMYWYQQDPGMELHLIHYSYGVNSTEKGDLSSESTVSRIRTEHFPLTLESARPSHTSQYLCASTVGGTEAFFGQGTRLTVV.